A selection of T cell receptor beta chains follows, all from one sample in a study of blood T cell repertoires in COVID-19. Assay used: immunoSEQ multiplex PCR; TCRdb lists only in-frame clones, some missing. The sample yields around 200,000 clones, about 88% seen once. Sequences were obtained from peripheral blood. These receptors all come from a man aged 25 to 45 with active or convalescent COVID-19. CDR3s include the opening cysteine and the closing phenylalanine or tryptophan. D genes are given only for firm matches. Size is stated for part of the rows, as once, few or many counts, or as a class when the clone is expanded.

CDR3 DNA: TGTGCCAGCAGTCACCTCCCCTCGGTAGCGGGAGGGGGGACGCAGTATTTT
CDR3 protein: CASSHLPSVAGGGTQYF
D gene: TRBD2
clone size: .
V gene: TRBV7-9
J gene: TRBJ2-3

CDR3 DNA: TGCGCCAGCAGCCATACAGGAGGGGGCGTGGGGCGCAATCAGCCCCAGCATTTT
CDR3 protein: CASSHTGGGVGRNQPQHF
D gene: TRBD1
clone size: .
V gene: TRBV4-1
J gene: TRBJ1-5

CDR3 DNA: TGCAGCGCCACCGACAGTTACTATGGCTACACCTTC
CDR3 protein: CSATDSYYGYTF
D gene: .
clone size: .
V gene: TRBV29-1
J gene: TRBJ1-2

CDR3 DNA: TGTGCCAGCAGCCCACGGACTAGCGGGAGGGCCTTGAGCAATGAGCAGTTCTTC
CDR3 protein: CASSPRTSGRALSNEQFF
D gene: TRBD2
clone size: .
V gene: TRBV27
J gene: TRBJ2-1

CDR3 DNA: TGTGCCAGCAGTCGACAGGGGGGCAATCAGCCCCAGCATTTT
CDR3 protein: CASSRQGGNQPQHF
D gene: TRBD1
clone size: .
V gene: TRBV5-4
J gene: TRBJ1-5

CDR3 DNA: TGTGCCGCGACAGGTGGGGCTCAGCCCCAGCATTTT
CDR3 protein: CAATGGAQPQHF
D gene: .
clone size: few
V gene: TRBV19
J gene: TRBJ1-5

CDR3 DNA: TGCGCCAGCAGCCGCGGAACATCGACTGACGGAGGCGGCTATGGCTACACCTTC
CDR3 protein: CASSRGTSTDGGGYGYTF
D gene: .
clone size: .
V gene: TRBV5-1
J gene: TRBJ1-2

CDR3 DNA: TGTGCCAGCAGCACCGAGTTGGTGGGCTACACCTTC
CDR3 protein: CASSTELVGYTF
D gene: .
clone size: .
V gene: TRBV12-3/TRBV12-4
J gene: TRBJ1-2

CDR3 DNA: TGTGCCAGCAGTCCAAACAGGGTGAAGCAGCCCCAGCATTTT
CDR3 protein: CASSPNRVKQPQHF
D gene: .
clone size: few
V gene: TRBV2
J gene: TRBJ1-5

CDR3 DNA: TGTGCCAGCAGTGAAGTGGCGGACACAGATACGCAGTATTTT
CDR3 protein: CASSEVADTDTQYF
D gene: .
clone size: once
V gene: TRBV2
J gene: TRBJ2-3

CDR3 DNA: TGTGCCAGCAGCGGGACAGATGACTATAGCTACACCTTC
CDR3 protein: CASSGTDDYSYTF
D gene: TRBD1
clone size: .
V gene: TRBV6-6
J gene: TRBJ1-2

CDR3 DNA: TGTGCCAGCAAACTAGCGGGAGTCGGGCATGAGCAGTTCTTC
CDR3 protein: CASKLAGVGHEQFF
D gene: TRBD2
clone size: many
V gene: TRBV6-5
J gene: TRBJ2-1

CDR3 DNA: TGTGCCTGGAGTGTGGGCGGGAGGGCCGAAGATACGCAGTATTTT
CDR3 protein: CAWSVGGRAEDTQYF
D gene: TRBD2
clone size: .
V gene: TRBV30
J gene: TRBJ2-3

CDR3 DNA: TGTGCCAGCAGCTATGCGGTTTGGGGTACCCGCGGGTTCGATGAGCAGTTCTTC
CDR3 protein: CASSYAVWGTRGFDEQFF
D gene: .
clone size: .
V gene: TRBV11-3
J gene: TRBJ2-1